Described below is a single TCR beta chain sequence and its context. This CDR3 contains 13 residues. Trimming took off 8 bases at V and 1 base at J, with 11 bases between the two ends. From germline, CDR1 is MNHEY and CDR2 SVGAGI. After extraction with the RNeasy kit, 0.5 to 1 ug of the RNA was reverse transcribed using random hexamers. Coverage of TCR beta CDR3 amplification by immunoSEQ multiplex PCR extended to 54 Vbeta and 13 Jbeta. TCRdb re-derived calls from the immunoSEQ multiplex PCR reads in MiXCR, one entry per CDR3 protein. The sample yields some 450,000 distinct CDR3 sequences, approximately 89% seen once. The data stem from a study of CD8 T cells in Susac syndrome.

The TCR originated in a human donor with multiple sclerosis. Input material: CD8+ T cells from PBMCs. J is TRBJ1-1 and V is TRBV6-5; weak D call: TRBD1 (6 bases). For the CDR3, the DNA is TGTGCCAGCGGGGACATCCAGAACACTGAAGCTTTCTTT. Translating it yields CASGDIQNTEAFF.